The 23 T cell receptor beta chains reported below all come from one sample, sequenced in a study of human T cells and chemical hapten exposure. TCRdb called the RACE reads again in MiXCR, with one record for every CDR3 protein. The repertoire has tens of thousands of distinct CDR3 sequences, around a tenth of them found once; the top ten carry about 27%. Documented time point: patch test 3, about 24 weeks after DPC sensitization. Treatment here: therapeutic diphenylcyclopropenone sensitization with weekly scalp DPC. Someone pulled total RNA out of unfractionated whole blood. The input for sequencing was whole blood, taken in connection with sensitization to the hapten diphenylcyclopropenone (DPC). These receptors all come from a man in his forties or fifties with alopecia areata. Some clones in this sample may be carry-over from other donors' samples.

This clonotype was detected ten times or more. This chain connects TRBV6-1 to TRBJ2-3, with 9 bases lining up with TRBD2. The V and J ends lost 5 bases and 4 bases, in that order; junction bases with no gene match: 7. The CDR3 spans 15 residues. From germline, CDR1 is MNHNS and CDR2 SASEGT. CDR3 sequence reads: CASSRREGSADTQYF. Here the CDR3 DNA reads TGTGCCAGCAGTCGGCGGGAGGGCAGCGCAGATACGCAGTATTTT.

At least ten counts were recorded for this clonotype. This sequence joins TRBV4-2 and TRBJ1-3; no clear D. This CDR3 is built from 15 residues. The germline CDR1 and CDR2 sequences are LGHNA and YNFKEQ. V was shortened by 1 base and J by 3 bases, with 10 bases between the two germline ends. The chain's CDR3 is CASSQGQGLGNTIYF. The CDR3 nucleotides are TGTGCCAGCAGCCAAGGTCAAGGGCTTGGAAACACCATATATTTT.

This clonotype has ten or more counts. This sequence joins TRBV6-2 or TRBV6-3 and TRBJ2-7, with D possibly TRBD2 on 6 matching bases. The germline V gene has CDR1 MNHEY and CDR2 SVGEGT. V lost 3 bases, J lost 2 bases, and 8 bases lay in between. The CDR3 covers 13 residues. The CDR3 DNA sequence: TGTGCCAGCAGTTATAGCGGACCCTACGAGCAGTACTTC. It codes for CASSYSGPYEQYF.

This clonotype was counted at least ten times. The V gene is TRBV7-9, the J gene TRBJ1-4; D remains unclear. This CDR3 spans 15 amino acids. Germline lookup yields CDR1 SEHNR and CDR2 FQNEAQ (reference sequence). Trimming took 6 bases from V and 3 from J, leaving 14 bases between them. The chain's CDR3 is CASRVGRRSNEKLFF. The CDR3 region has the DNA TGTGCCAGCAGGGTAGGACGGCGATCTAATGAAAAACTGTTTTTT. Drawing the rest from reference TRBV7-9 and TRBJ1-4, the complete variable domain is DTGVSQNPRHKITKRGQNVTFRCDPISEHNRLYWYRQTLGQGPEFLTYFQNEAQLEKSRLLSDRFSAERPKGSFSTLEIQRTEQGDSAMYLCASRVGRRSNEKLFFGSGTQLSVL.

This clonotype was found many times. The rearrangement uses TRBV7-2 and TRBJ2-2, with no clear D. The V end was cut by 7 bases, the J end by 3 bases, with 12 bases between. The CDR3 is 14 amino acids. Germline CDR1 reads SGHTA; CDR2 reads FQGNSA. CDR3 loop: CASITRIDTGELFF. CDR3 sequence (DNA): TGTGCCAGCATTACGCGGATAGACACCGGGGAGCTGTTTTTT.

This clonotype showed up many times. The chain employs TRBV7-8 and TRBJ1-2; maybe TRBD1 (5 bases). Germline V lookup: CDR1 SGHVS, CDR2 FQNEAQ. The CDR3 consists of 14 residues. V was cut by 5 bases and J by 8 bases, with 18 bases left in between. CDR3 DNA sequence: TGTGCCAGCAGCACGGGCCGGACCGGGGGAGGCTACACCTTC. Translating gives CASSTGRTGGGYTF.

The CDR3 DNA follows: TGTGCCAGCAGTCCCGGACTAGCGGGGGCCAATGAGCAGTTCTTC. Protein: CASSPGLAGANEQFF. V and J are TRBV6-2 or TRBV6-3 and TRBJ2-1, with 13 bases fitting TRBD2. Losses at the gene ends were 5 bases for V and 6 bases for J; bases not matched to a gene: 4. The CDR3 totals 15 residues. Looked up from germline, CDR1 is MNHEY and CDR2 is SVGEGT.

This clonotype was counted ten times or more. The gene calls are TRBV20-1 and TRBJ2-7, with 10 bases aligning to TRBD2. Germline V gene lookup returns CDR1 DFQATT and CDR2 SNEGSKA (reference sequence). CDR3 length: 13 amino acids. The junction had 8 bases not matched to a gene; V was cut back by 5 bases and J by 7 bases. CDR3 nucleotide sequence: TGCAGTGCTCAAGCGGGAGGGCCAGAAGAGCAGTACTTC. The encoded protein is CSAQAGGPEEQYF.

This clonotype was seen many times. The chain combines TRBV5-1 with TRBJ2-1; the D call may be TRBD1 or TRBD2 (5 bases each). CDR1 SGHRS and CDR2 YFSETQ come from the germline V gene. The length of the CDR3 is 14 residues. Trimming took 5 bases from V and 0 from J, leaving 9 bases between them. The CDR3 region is CASRAGSSYNEQFF. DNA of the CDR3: TGCGCCAGCAGGGCAGGGAGCTCCTACAATGAGCAGTTCTTC.

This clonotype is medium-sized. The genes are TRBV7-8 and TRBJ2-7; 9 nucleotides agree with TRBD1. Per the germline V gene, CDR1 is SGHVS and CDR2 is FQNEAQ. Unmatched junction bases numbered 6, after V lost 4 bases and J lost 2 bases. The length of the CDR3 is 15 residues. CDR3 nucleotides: TGTGCCAGCAGCTCTCCGGGACAGGGAACCTACGAGCAGTACTTC. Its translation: CASSSPGQGTYEQYF.

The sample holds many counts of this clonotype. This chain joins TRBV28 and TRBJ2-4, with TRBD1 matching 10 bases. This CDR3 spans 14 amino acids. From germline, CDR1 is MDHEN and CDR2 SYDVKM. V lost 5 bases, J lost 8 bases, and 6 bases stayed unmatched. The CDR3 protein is CASSISGQGYIQYF. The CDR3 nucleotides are TGTGCCAGCAGTATATCGGGACAGGGGTACATTCAGTACTTC. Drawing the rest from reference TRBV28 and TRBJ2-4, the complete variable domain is DVKVTQSSRYLVKRTGEKVFLECVQDMDHENMFWYRQDPGLGLRLIYFSYDVKMKEKGDIPEGYSVSREKKERFSLILESASTNQTSMYLCASSISGQGYIQYFGAGTRLSVL.

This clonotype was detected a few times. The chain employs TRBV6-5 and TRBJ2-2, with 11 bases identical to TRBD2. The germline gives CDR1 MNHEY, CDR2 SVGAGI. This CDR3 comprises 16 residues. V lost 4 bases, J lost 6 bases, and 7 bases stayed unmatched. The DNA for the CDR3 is TGTGCCAGCAGTTTTTTAGCGGGAGGGCTGGCCGGGGAGCTGTTTTTT. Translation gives CASSFLAGGLAGELFF.

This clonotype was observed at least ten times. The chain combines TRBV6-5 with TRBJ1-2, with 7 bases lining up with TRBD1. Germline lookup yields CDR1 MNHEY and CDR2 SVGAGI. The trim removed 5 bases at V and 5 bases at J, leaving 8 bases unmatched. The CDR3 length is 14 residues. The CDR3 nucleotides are TGTGCCAGCAGTCCCCGACCGGGACAGTATGGCTACACCTTC. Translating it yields CASSPRPGQYGYTF.

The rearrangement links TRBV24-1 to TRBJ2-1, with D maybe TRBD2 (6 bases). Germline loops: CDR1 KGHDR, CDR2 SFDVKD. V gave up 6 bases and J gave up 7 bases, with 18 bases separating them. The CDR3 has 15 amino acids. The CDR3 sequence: CATSRSSSEVNEQFF. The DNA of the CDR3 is TGTGCCACCAGTAGGTCCTCTAGCGAGGTGAATGAGCAGTTCTTC.

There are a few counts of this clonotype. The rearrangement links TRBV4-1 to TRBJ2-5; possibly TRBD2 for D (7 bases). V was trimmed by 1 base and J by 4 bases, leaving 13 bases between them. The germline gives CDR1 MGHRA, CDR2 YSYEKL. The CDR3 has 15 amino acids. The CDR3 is CASSQASGEGETQYF. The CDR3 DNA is TGCGCCAGCAGCCAAGCCTCAGGGGAGGGAGAGACCCAGTACTTC.

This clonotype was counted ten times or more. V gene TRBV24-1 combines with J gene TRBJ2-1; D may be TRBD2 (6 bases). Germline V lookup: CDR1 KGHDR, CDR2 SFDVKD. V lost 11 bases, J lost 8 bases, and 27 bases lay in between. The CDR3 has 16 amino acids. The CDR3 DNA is TGTGCCATCAGCGAGGGCGGGATGGCTGAGGGGTATGAGCAGTTCTTC. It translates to CAISEGGMAEGYEQFF.

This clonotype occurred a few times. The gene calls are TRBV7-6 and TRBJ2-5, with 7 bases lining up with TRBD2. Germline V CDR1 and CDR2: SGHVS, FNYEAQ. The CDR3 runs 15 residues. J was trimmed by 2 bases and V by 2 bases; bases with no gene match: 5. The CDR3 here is CASSLSGEEQETQYF. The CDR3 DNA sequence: TGTGCCAGCAGCTTAAGCGGGGAGGAACAAGAGACCCAGTACTTC.

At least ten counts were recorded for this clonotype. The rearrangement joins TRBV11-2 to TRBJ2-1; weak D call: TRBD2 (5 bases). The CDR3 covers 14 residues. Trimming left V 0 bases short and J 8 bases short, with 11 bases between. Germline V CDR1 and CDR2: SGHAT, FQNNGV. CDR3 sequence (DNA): TGTGCCAGCAGCTTAGATCGGGCGGGCTATGAGCAGTTCTTC. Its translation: CASSLDRAGYEQFF.

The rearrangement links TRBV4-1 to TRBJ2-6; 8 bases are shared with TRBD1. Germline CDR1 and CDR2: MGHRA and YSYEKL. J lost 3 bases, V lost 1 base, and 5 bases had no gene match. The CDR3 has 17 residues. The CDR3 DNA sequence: TGCGCCAGCAGCCAAGCGGCAGGGGGCTATGGGGCCAACGTCCTGACTTTC. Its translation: CASSQAAGGYGANVLTF.

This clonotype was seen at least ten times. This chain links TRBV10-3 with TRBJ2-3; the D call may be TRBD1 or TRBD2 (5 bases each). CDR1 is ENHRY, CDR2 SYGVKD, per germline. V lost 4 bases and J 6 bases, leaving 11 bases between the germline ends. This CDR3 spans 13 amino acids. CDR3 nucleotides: TGTGCCATCAGTGGGACACTAGGCGATACGCAGTATTTT. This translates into CAISGTLGDTQYF.

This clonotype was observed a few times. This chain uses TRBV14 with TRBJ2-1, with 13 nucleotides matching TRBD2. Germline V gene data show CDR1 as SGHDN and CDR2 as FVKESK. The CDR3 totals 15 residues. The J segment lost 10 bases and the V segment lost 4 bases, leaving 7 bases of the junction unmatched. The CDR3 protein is CASSPWTSGSGEQFF. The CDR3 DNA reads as TGTGCCAGCAGCCCCTGGACTAGCGGGAGCGGCGAGCAGTTCTTC.

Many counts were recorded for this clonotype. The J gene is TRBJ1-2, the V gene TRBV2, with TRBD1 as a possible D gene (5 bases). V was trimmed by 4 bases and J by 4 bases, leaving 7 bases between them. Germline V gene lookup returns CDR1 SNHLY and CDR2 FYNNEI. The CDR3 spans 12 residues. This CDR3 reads CASSGDFYGYTF. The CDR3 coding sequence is TGTGCCAGCAGTGGGGACTTCTATGGCTACACCTTC.

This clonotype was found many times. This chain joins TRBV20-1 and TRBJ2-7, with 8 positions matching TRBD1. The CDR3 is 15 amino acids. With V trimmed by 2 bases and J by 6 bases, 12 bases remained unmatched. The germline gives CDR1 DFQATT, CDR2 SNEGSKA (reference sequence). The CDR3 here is CSARPSVGQGREQYF. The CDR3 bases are TGCAGTGCTAGACCATCAGTCGGACAGGGTCGCGAGCAGTACTTC.